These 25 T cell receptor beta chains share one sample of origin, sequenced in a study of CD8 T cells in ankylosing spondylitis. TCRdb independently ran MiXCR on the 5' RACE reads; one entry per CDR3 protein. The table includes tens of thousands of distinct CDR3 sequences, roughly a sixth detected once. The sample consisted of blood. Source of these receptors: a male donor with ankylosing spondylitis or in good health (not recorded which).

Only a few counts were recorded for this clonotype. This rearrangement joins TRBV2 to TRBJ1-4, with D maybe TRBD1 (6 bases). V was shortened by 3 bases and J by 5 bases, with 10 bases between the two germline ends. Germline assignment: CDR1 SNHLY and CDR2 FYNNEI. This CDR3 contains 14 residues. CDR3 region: CASSEDSLNEKLFF. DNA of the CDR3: TGTGCCAGCAGTGAGGACAGCCTCAATGAAAAACTGTTTTTT.

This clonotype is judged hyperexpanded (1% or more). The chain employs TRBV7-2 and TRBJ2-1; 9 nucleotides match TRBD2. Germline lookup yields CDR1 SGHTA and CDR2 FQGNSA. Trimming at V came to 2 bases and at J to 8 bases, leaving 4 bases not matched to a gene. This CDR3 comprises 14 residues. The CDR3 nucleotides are TGTGCCAGCAGCTTAATAGCGGGAGTCGATGAGCAGTTCTTC. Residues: CASSLIAGVDEQFF.

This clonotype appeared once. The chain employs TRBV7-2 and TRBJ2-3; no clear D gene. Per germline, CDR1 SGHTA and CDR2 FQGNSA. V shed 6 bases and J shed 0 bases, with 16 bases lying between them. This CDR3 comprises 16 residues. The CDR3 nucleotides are TGTGCCAGCAGGGTAAAGGCGCCAGCTAGCACAGATACGCAGTATTTT. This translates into CASRVKAPASTDTQYF. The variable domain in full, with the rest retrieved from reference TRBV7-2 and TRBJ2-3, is GAGVSQSPSNKVTEKGKDVELRCDPISGHTALYWYRQSLGQGLEFLIYFQGNSAPDKSGLPSDRFSAERTGGSVSTLTIQRTQQEDSAVYLCASRVKAPASTDTQYFGPGTRLTVL.

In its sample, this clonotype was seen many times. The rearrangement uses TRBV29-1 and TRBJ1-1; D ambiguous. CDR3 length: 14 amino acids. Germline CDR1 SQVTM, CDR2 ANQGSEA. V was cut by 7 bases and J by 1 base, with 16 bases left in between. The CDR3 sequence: CSAVSTYPNTEAFF. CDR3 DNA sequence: TGCAGCGCCGTGTCTACGTATCCGAACACTGAAGCTTTCTTT.

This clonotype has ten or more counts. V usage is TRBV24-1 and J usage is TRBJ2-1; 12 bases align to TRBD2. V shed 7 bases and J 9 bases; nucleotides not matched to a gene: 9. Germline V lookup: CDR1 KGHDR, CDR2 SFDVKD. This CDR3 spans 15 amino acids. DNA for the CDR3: TGTGCCACCAGCCCCTGGACTAGCGGGATTGGTGAGCAGTTCTTC. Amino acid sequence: CATSPWTSGIGEQFF.

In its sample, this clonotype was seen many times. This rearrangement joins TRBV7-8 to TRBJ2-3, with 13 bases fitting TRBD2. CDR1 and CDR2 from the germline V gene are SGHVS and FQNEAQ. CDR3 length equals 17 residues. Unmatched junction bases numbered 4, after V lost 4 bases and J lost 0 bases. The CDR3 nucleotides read TGTGCCAGCAGCTCCGGGACTAGCGGGGCAAGCACAGATACGCAGTATTTT. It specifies CASSSGTSGASTDTQYF.

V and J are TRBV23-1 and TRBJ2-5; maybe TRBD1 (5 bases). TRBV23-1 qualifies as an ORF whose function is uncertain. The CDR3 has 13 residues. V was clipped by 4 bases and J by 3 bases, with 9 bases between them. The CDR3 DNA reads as TGCGCCAGCAGTCGGTCAGGGAAAGAGACCCAGTACTTC. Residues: CASSRSGKETQYF.

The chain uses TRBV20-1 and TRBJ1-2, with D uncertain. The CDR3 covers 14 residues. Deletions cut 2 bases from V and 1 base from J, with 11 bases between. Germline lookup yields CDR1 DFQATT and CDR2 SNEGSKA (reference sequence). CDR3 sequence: CSARTLEDNYGYTF. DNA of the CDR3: TGCAGTGCTAGAACTTTAGAGGATAACTATGGCTACACCTTC.

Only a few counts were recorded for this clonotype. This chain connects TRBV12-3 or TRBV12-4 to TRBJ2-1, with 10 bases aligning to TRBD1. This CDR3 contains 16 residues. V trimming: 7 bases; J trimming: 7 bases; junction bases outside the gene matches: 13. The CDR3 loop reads CASIRLAGQGLNEQFF. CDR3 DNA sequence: TGTGCCAGCATCAGATTAGCGGGACAGGGGCTGAATGAGCAGTTCTTC.

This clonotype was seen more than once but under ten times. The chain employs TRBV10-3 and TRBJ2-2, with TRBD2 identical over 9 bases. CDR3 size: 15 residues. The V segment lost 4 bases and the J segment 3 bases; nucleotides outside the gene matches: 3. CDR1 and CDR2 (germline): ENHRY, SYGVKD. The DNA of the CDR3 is TGTGCCATCAGTGCGCCTAGCGGGGACACCGGGGAGCTGTTTTTT. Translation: CAISAPSGDTGELFF.

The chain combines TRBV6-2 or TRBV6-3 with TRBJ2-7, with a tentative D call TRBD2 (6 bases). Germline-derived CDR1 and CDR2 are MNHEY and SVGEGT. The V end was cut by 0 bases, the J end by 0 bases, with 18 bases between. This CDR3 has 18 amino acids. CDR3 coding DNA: TGTGCCAGCAGTTACTCGAGGTACCCCGCTAGCGTCTCCTACGAGCAGTACTTC. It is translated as CASSYSRYPASVSYEQYF.

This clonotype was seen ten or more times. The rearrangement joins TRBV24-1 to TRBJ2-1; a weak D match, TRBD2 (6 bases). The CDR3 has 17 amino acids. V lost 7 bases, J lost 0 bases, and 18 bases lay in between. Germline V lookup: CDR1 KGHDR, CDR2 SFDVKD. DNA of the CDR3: TGTGCCACCAGCTCCGGGGGACTCCTTGACTCCTACAATGAGCAGTTCTTC. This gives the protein CATSSGGLLDSYNEQFF.

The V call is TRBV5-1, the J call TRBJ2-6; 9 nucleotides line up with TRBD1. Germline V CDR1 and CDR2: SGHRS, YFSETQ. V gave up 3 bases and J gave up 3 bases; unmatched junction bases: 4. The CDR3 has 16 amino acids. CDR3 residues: CASSSGTGSGANVLTF. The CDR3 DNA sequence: TGCGCCAGCAGCTCCGGGACAGGGAGTGGGGCCAACGTCCTGACTTTC.

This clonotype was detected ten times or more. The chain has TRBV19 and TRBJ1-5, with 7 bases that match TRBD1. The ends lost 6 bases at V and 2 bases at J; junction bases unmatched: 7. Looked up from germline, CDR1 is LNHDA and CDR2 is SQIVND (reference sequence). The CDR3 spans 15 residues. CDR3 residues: CASSQTGTGNQPQHF. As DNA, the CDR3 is TGTGCCAGTAGCCAGACAGGGACTGGCAATCAGCCCCAGCATTTT.

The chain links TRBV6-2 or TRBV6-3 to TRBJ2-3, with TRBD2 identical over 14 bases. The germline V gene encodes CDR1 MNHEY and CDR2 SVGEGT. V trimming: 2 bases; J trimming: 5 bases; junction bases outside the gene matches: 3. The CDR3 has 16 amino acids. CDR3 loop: CASSYGTSGRGDTQYF. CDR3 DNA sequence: TGTGCCAGCAGTTACGGGACTAGCGGGAGAGGAGATACGCAGTATTTT.

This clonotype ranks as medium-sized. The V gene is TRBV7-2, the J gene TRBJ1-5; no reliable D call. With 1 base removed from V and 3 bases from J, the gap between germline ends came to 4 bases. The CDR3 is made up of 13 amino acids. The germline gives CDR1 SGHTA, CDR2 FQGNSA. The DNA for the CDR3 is TGTGCCAGCAGCTTAGGGACCAATCAGCCCCAGCATTTT. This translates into CASSLGTNQPQHF.

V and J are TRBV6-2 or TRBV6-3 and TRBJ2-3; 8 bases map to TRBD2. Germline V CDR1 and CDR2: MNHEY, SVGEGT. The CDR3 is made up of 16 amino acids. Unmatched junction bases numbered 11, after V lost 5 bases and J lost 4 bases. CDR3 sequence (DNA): TGTGCCAGCAGTGGACGGGGGGGCCAGCGGTCAGATACGCAGTATTTT. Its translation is CASSGRGGQRSDTQYF.

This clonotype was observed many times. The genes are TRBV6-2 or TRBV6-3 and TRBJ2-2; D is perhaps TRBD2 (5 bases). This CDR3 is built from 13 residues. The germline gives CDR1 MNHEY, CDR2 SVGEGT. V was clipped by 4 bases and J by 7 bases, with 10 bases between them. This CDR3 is CASSSIALGELFF. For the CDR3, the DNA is TGTGCCAGCAGTTCTATAGCGCTCGGGGAGCTGTTTTTT.

The CDR3 sequence is CASSLTRGGTGELFF. CDR3 DNA: TGCGCCAGCAGCTTGACCAGGGGGGGTACCGGGGAGCTGTTTTTT. The V call is TRBV5-1, the J call TRBJ2-2; D possibly matches TRBD1 or TRBD2 (7 bases each). CDR1 is SGHRS, CDR2 YFSETQ, per germline. The CDR3 has 15 amino acids. V dropped 1 base and J dropped 5 bases, with 12 bases sitting between them.

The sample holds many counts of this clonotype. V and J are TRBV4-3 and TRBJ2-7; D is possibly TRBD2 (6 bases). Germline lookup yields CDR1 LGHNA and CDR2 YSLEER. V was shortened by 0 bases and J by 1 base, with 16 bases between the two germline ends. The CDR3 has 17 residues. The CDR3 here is CASSQDVGTAYSYEQYF. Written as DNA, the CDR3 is TGCGCCAGCAGCCAAGATGTGGGGACTGCCTATTCCTACGAGCAGTACTTC.

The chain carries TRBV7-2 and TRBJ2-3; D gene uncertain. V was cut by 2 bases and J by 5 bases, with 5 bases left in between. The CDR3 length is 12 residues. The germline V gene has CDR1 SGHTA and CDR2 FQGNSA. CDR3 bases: TGTGCCAGCAGCTTACTTCTAGATACGCAGTATTTT. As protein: CASSLLLDTQYF.

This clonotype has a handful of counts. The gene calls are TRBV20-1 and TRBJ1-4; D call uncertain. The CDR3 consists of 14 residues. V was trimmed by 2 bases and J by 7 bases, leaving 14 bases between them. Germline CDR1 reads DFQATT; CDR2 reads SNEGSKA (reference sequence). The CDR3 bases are TGCAGTGCTAGAATGGACGGGGAAAGTGAAAAACTGTTTTTT. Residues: CSARMDGESEKLFF.

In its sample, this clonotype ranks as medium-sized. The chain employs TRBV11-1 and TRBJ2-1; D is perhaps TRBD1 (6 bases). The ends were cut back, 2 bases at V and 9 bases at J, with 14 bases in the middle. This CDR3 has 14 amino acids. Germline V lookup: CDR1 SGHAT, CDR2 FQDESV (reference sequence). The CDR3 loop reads CASSLQGGVREQFF. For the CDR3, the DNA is TGTGCCAGCAGCTTACAAGGGGGAGTACGTGAGCAGTTCTTC.

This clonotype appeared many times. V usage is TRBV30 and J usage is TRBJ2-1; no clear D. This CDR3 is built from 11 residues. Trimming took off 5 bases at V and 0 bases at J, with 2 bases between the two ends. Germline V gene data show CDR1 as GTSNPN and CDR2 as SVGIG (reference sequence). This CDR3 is CAWGSYNEQFF. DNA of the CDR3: TGTGCCTGGGGCTCCTACAATGAGCAGTTCTTC.

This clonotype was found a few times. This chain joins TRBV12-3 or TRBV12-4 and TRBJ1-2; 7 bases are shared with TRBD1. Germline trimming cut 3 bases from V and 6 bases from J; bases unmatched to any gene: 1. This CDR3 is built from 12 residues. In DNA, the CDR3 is TGTGCCAGCAGTTTGGGACAGCATGGCTACACCTTC. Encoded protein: CASSLGQHGYTF.